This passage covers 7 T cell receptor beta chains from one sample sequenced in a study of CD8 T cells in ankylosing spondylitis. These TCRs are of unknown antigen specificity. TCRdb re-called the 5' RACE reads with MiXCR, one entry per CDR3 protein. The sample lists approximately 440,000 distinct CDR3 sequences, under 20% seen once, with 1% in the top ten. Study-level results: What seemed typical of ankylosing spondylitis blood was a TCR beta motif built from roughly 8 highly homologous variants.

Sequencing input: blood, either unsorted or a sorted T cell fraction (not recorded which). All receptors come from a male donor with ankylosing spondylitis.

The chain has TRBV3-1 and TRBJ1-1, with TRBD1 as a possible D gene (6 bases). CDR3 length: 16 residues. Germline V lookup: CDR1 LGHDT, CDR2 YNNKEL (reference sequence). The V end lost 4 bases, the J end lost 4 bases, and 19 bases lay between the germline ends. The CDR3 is CASSRSATGRFTEAFF. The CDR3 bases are TGTGCCAGCAGCCGTAGTGCCACAGGGCGGTTCACTGAAGCTTTCTTT.

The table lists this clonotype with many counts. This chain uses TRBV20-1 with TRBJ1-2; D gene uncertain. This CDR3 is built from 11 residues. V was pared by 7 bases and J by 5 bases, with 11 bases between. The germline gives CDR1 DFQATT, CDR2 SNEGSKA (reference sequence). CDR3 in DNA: TGCAGTGTCCCGAGCCGATATGGCTACACCTTC. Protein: CSVPSRYGYTF.

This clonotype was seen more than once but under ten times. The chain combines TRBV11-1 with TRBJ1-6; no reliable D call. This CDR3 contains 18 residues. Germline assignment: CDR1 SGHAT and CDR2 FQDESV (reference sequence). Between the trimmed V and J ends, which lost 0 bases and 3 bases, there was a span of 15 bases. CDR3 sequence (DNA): TGTGCCAGCAGCTTAGCCCCTCCCGTGGGGAACTATAATTCACCCCTCCACTTT. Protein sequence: CASSLAPPVGNYNSPLHF.

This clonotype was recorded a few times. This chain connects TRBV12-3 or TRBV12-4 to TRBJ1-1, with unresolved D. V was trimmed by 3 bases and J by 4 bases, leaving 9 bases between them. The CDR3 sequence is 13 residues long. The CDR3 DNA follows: TGTGCCAGCAGTTTTAAGAGCGGCACTGAAGCTTTCTTT. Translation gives CASSFKSGTEAFF.

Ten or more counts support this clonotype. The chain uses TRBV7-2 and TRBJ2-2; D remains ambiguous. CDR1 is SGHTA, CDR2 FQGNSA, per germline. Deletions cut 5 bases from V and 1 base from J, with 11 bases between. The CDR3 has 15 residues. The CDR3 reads CASSPLPQNTGELFF. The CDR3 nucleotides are TGTGCCAGCAGCCCCCTCCCCCAGAACACCGGGGAGCTGTTTTTT.

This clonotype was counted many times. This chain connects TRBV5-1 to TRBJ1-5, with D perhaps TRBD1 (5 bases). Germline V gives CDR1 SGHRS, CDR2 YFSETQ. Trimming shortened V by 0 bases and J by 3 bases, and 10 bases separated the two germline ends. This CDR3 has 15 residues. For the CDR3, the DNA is TGCGCCAGCAGCTTGGCGGGACGGAACAATCAGCCCCAGCATTTT. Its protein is CASSLAGRNNQPQHF.

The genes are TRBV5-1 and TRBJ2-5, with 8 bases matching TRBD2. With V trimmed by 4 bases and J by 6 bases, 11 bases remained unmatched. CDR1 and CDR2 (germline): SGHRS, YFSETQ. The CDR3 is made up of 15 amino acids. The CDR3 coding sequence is TGCGCCAGCAGCCCATCCAGCGGGGGTCGGCAGACCCAGTACTTC. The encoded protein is CASSPSSGGRQTQYF.